The 21 T cell receptor beta chains given below trace back to one sample, sequenced in a study of regulatory T cells in long-lasting Graves disease. Building of the TCR beta libraries involved iRepertoire HTBI primers and Arm-PCR of CDR3 regions. From the multiplex PCR reads, TCRdb called clonotypes with MiXCR, one entry per CDR3 protein. Of a few hundred thousand distinct CDR3 sequences in the sample, 20% to 25% were seen once. As for time point: persistent/refractory GD, antithyroid drugs over 5 years with positive TRAb. The authors made the TCR library using RNA they extracted from PBMCs. Sample: peripheral blood mononuclear cells (PBMCs), taken when the disease was refractory, from a patient treated with antithyroid drugs. These receptors originate from a female donor with Graves disease.

This clonotype has at least ten counts. The chain carries TRBV10-3 and TRBJ1-2; D might be TRBD1 (6 bases). The V gene lost 5 bases and the J gene lost 6 bases, with 10 bases spanning the gap. The germline CDR1 and CDR2 sequences are ENHRY and SYGVKD. This CDR3 contains 12 residues. This chain's CDR3 is CAISLGADGYTF. CDR3 DNA sequence: TGTGCCATCAGTCTGGGGGCTGATGGCTACACCTTC.

This clonotype was observed many times. The chain combines TRBV12-3 or TRBV12-4 with TRBJ1-5; D ambiguous. Trimming shortened V by 6 bases and J by 3 bases, and 9 bases separated the two germline ends. This CDR3 has 13 amino acids. DNA of the CDR3: TGTGCCAGCAGCCCGGACGACAATCAGCCCCAGCATTTT. As protein: CASSPDDNQPQHF.

About this clonotype: Being one base from a much bigger clone, this may be a read error. The gene calls are TRBV6-1 and TRBJ2-5; 7 bases agree with TRBD1. Germline V CDR1 and CDR2: MNHNS, SASEGT. After removal of 6 bases from V and 1 base from J, the junction contained 8 bases not matched to a gene. The CDR3 contains 15 residues. The chain's CDR3 is CASSSRTGLQETQYF. The DNA for the CDR3 is TGTGCCAGCAGCTCACGGACAGGTCTCCAAGAGACCCAGTACTTC.

The V call is TRBV2, the J call TRBJ1-6, with 7 bases that match TRBD1. The CDR3 spans 15 residues. CDR1 is SNHLY, CDR2 FYNNEI, per germline. Trimming took 5 bases from V and 5 from J; bases not matched to a gene: 6. CDR3: CASSFGTANNSPLHF. CDR3 coding DNA: TGTGCCAGCAGTTTTGGGACAGCCAATAATTCACCCCTCCACTTT.

This clonotype was picked up a small number of times. V usage is TRBV27 and J usage is TRBJ1-2; possible D gene TRBD1, 5 bases. The CDR3 has 16 residues. Looked up from germline, CDR1 is MNHEY and CDR2 is SMNVEV (reference sequence). Trimming removed 0 bases from V and 8 bases from J, with 19 bases in between. This chain's CDR3 is CASSLSRMGTARGYTF. The CDR3 coding sequence is TGTGCCAGCAGTTTATCGCGGATGGGGACCGCGAGAGGCTACACCTTC.

The chain is built from TRBV9 and TRBJ2-2; D tentatively fits TRBD1 or TRBD2 (8 bases each). The CDR3 is made up of 15 amino acids. V was trimmed by 4 bases and J by 6 bases, leaving 16 bases between them. The germline gives CDR1 SGDLS, CDR2 YYNGEE. As DNA, the CDR3 is TGTGCCAGCAGCCAGGGGGCGGGAGGTCCCGGGGAGCTGTTTTTT. It encodes CASSQGAGGPGELFF.

On this clonotype itself: A much larger clone lies a single base off, so this may be a read error. This sequence joins TRBV6-6 and TRBJ1-1, with D uncertain. Trimming pared 2 bases from V and 8 bases from J, leaving 12 bases between. CDR3 size: 13 residues. Per the germline V gene, CDR1 is MNHNY and CDR2 is SVGAGI (reference sequence). The CDR3 region has the DNA TGTGCCAGCAGTTACCTGAGGACGGGCGAAGCTTTCTTT. Translated, it gives CASSYLRTGEAFF.

Concerning this clonotype: The conserved final phenylalanine or tryptophan is absent from the CDR3, which likely points to a read error. The V and J genes are TRBV5-4 and TRBJ1-1, with 7 bases identical to TRBD1. Germline values: CDR1 SGHNT, CDR2 YYREEE (reference sequence). V lost 5 bases and J lost 3; bases outside the gene matches: 4. This CDR3 spans 13 amino acids. The CDR3 DNA reads as TGTGCCAGCAGTCCCACAGGGGACACTGAAGCTTTCTCT. Translation gives CASSPTGDTEAFS.

CDR3 loop: CATQGGQGIYEQYF. The CDR3 DNA follows: TGTGCCACCCAGGGCGGACAGGGGATTTACGAGCAGTACTTC. This chain connects TRBV10-3 to TRBJ2-7; 9 bases map to TRBD1. In germline, CDR1 is ENHRY, CDR2 SYGVKD. There are 14 residues in the CDR3. V dropped 10 bases and J dropped 4; count of bases not matched to a gene: 11.

This sequence joins TRBV10-3 and TRBJ2-6; D gene ambiguous. This CDR3 spans 17 amino acids. Germline V gives CDR1 ENHRY, CDR2 SYGVKD. Trimming took off 6 bases at V and 0 bases at J, with 15 bases between the two ends. The CDR3 nucleotides are TGTGCCATCAGCGATACGACTGTCTCCTCTGGGGCCAACGTCCTGACTTTC. Translating gives CAISDTTVSSGANVLTF.

This clonotype was seen ten or more times. In DNA form, the CDR3 reads TGTGCCAGCAGCGTATTTGACATCTGTTGTGGCTACACCTTC. Protein: CASSVFDICCGYTF. The V and J genes are TRBV6-1 and TRBJ1-2; no definite D call. The CDR3 is 14 residues long. Germline V gives CDR1 MNHNS, CDR2 SASEGT. Trimming stripped 6 bases from V and 7 bases from J, with 18 bases between.

The V call is TRBV29-1, the J call TRBJ1-1; 12 positions agree with TRBD1. CDR3 length: 18 residues. CDR1 is SQVTM, CDR2 ANQGSEA, per germline. The CDR3 here is CAPIPGQGAEGVLTEAFF. The DNA for the CDR3 is TGCGCTCCCATCCCGGGACAGGGGGCGGAAGGGGTTCTCACTGAAGCTTTCTTT.

Concerning this clonotype itself: One base away lies a much larger clone, so this may be a sequencing read error. The DNA for the CDR3 is TGTGCCAGCAGTTTTTCGGACTGGGGTAACGAGCAGAACTTC. Encoded protein: CASSFSDWGNEQNF. The chain uses TRBV12-3 or TRBV12-4 and TRBJ2-7, with D possibly matching TRBD2 (5 bases). The CDR3 is 14 residues long.

This clonotype was counted at least ten times. The chain recombines TRBV11-2 with TRBJ2-5; 10 nucleotides line up with TRBD2. The germline gives CDR1 SGHAT, CDR2 FQNNGV. V shed 0 bases, J shed 4 bases, and the junction held 2 bases outside the gene matches. The CDR3 consists of 15 residues. The CDR3 reads CASSLDPSGGETQYF. CDR3 coding DNA: TGTGCCAGCAGCTTAGATCCTAGCGGGGGAGAGACCCAGTACTTC.

In this sample, this clonotype turned up many times. The chain carries TRBV7-2 and TRBJ1-1, with 8 bases that match TRBD1. Trimming removed 5 bases from V and 10 bases from J; junction bases left unmatched: 12. The germline CDR1 and CDR2 sequences are SGHTA and FQGNSA. The CDR3 has 14 residues. The CDR3 is CASSTPDRARGAFF. In DNA, the CDR3 is TGTGCCAGCAGCACCCCGGACAGGGCCCGAGGAGCTTTCTTT.

V is TRBV5-6 and J is TRBJ2-7; a possible D gene is TRBD2 (6 bases). Trimming left V 0 bases short and J 2 bases short, with 15 bases between. The germline gives CDR1 SGHDT, CDR2 YYEEEE. The CDR3 consists of 16 residues. The CDR3 protein is CASSLAHQRVAYEQYF. The CDR3 nucleotides read TGTGCCAGCAGCTTGGCTCATCAGCGGGTGGCCTACGAGCAGTACTTC.

This clonotype was detected many times. The V and J genes are TRBV28 and TRBJ1-2; 7 bases agree with TRBD1. Germline V gene lookup returns CDR1 MDHEN and CDR2 SYDVKM. With V trimmed by 6 bases and J by 2 bases, 12 bases remained unmatched. The CDR3 is made up of 16 amino acids. The DNA of the CDR3 is TGTGCCAGCAGCCTCCCCGACAGGGCTCCCAACTATGGCTACACCTTC. Encoded protein: CASSLPDRAPNYGYTF.

The chain links TRBV29-1 to TRBJ2-7, with 15 bases fitting TRBD2. The CDR3 has 16 residues. V lost 6 bases and J lost 3; bases outside the gene matches: 9. Germline V gives CDR1 SQVTM, CDR2 ANQGSEA. CDR3 sequence reads: CSVLGGTSGRFYEQYF. The CDR3 DNA sequence: TGCAGCGTCCTAGGGGGGACTAGCGGGAGGTTCTACGAGCAGTACTTC.

In this sample, this clonotype turned up many times. V is TRBV13 and J is TRBJ2-4; D not certain. The CDR3 covers 13 residues. Trimming shortened V by 1 base and J by 3 bases, and 4 bases separated the two germline ends. Per the germline V gene, CDR1 is PRHDT and CDR2 is FYEKMQ (reference sequence). The CDR3 nucleotides read TGTGCCAGCAGCTTAGAAGGCAAAAACATTCAGTACTTC. It encodes CASSLEGKNIQYF.

Ten or more counts support this clonotype. The chain carries TRBV24-1 and TRBJ2-2; 8 bases map to TRBD1. V trimming: 4 bases; J trimming: 2 bases; junction bases outside the gene matches: 11. Germline CDR1 KGHDR, CDR2 SFDVKD. The CDR3 is 18 amino acids. CDR3 DNA sequence: TGTGCCACCAGTGACTCTGGACAGGGACTCATTAACACCGGGGAGCTGTTTTTT. Encoded protein: CATSDSGQGLINTGELFF.

This clonotype appeared many times. The chain joins TRBV28 to TRBJ1-2; D may be TRBD1 (6 bases). CDR1 is MDHEN and CDR2 is SYDVKM in the germline V gene. The V end was cut by 5 bases, the J end by 0 bases, with 10 bases between. The CDR3 length is 14 residues. The CDR3 spells CASSPRQANYGYTF. The CDR3 bases are TGTGCCAGCAGTCCGAGACAGGCTAACTATGGCTACACCTTC.